Detailed here is one TCR beta chain. This sample stems from a study of cytomegalovirus exposure and HLA in healthy donors. The PCR used 60 Vbeta and 13 Jbeta primers. Clones were read by immunoSEQ multiplex PCR, and TCRdb kept only the in-frame ones, dropping some. The repertoire holds under 250,000 clones, with approximately 80% as singletons. This TCR derives from a boy between 2 and 10 years old in good health and CMV-seronegative. Input material: PBMCs.

CDR3 amino acids: CASGEEYYGYTF. The CDR3 coding sequence is TGTGCCAGCGGGGAGGAGTACTATGGCTACACCTTC. The chain couples TRBV2 to TRBJ1-2; the D is unclear. The V gene lost 8 bases and the J gene lost 3 bases, with 10 bases spanning the gap. Germline CDR1 reads SNHLY; CDR2 reads FYNNEI. This CDR3 is 12 amino acids long.